Each of the 14 T cell receptor beta chains below was sequenced from the same sample in a study of technical replicates of blood from a few donors. This table comes from immunoSEQ multiplex PCR, and its TCRdb copy is limited to in-frame clones, with some not included. The sample has about 81,000 clones, about 81% seen once. The sample comprised PBMCs. The receptors shown here come from a human donor in good health. Some clones in this sample may be carry-over from other donors' samples.

The genes are TRBV7-3 and TRBJ2-1, with 14 bases identical to TRBD2. Trimming at V came to 3 bases and at J to 10 bases, leaving 5 bases not matched to a gene. The CDR3 runs to 15 residues. Looked up from germline, CDR1 is SGHTA and CDR2 is FQGTGA. The DNA for the CDR3 is TGTGCCAGCAGCTTGACTAGCGGGGGGGCTCAGGAGCAGTTCTTC. Translating it yields CASSLTSGGAQEQFF.

The V call is TRBV5-1, the J call TRBJ1-4; 7 positions match TRBD1. Germline V gene lookup returns CDR1 SGHRS and CDR2 YFSETQ. The CDR3 totals 15 residues. After removal of 0 bases from V and 7 bases from J, the junction contained 6 bases not matched to a gene. CDR3 DNA sequence: TGCGCCAGCAGCTTGGGCGACAGGGACGGTGAAAAACTGTTTTTT. Protein sequence: CASSLGDRDGEKLFF.

CDR3 region: CASSFQGDQPQHF. DNA of the CDR3: TGTGCCAGCAGTTTCCAGGGTGATCAGCCCCAGCATTTT. This sequence joins TRBV27 and TRBJ1-5, with D maybe TRBD1 (5 bases). The CDR3 sequence is 13 residues long. Germline V gene data show CDR1 as MNHEY and CDR2 as SMNVEV (reference sequence). The V gene lost 3 bases and the J gene lost 5 bases, with 8 bases spanning the gap.

This chain joins TRBV20-1 and TRBJ2-1, with TRBD2 as a possible D gene (6 bases). This CDR3 has 11 residues. V lost 5 bases, J lost 10 bases, and 12 bases lay in between. Germline V CDR1 and CDR2: DFQATT, SNEGSKA (reference sequence). This chain's CDR3 is CSALRGEEQFF. The CDR3 nucleotides are TGCAGTGCTTTGCGGGGTGAGGAGCAGTTCTTC.

The CDR3 loop reads CASSLGEYNEQFF. In DNA form, the CDR3 reads TGTGCCAGCTCACTAGGAGAGTACAATGAGCAGTTCTTC. The J gene is TRBJ2-1, the V gene TRBV7-3, with a tentative D call TRBD2 (5 bases). V lost 8 bases and J 4 bases, leaving 12 bases between the germline ends. CDR3 length equals 13 residues. Germline values: CDR1 SGHTA, CDR2 FQGTGA.

The rearrangement joins TRBV5-1 to TRBJ2-5; 8 bases are shared with TRBD2. The length of the CDR3 is 15 residues. CDR1 and CDR2 from the germline V gene are SGHRS and YFSETQ. Trimming removed 1 base from V and 5 bases from J; junction bases left unmatched: 7. The CDR3 loop reads CASSLSGRREETQYF. Written as DNA, the CDR3 is TGCGCCAGCAGCTTGAGCGGGAGAAGAGAGGAGACCCAGTACTTC.

This clone occurred a few times. The chain links TRBV29-1 to TRBJ2-7, with 11 bases identical to TRBD1. J lost 3 bases, V lost 4 bases, and 2 bases had no gene match. Germline values: CDR1 SQVTM, CDR2 ANQGSEA. The CDR3 spans 13 residues. The CDR3 reads CSVGTGGYYEQYF. CDR3 DNA: TGCAGCGTTGGGACAGGGGGCTACTACGAGCAGTACTTC.

The J gene is TRBJ2-5, the V gene TRBV10-3; D remains ambiguous. This CDR3 has 15 residues. Germline values: CDR1 ENHRY, CDR2 SYGVKD. The V and J ends lost 3 bases and 2 bases respectively, with 13 bases between them. This CDR3 is CAISDSTLRQETQYF. The DNA of the CDR3 is TGTGCCATCAGTGACTCCACCCTACGTCAAGAGACCCAGTACTTC.

The J gene is TRBJ1-2, the V gene TRBV30; TRBD1 matches 7 bases. Trimming took 0 bases from V and 7 from J; bases not matched to a gene: 2. Germline assignment: CDR1 GTSNPN and CDR2 SVGIG (reference sequence). This CDR3 is built from 12 residues. CDR3 nucleotide sequence: TGTGCCTGGAGTGTAACAGGGGCTGGCTACACCTTC. It translates to CAWSVTGAGYTF. Full variable domain (remainder filled in from reference TRBV30 and TRBJ1-2): SQTIHQWPATLVQPVGSPLSLECTVEGTSNPNLYWYRQAAGRGLQLLFYSVGIGQISSEVPQNLSASRPQDRQFILSSKKLLLSDSGFYLCAWSVTGAGYTFGSGTRLTVV.

The rearrangement joins TRBV7-3 to TRBJ2-2, with TRBD2 as a possible D gene (6 bases). Germline V lookup: CDR1 SGHTA, CDR2 FQGTGA. CDR3 length: 18 residues. Trimming left V 3 bases short and J 3 bases short, with 20 bases between. The CDR3 coding sequence is TGTGCCAGCAGCTTGGGGGAGTCGGCGGGGACTTACACCGGGGAGCTGTTTTTT. Translated, it gives CASSLGESAGTYTGELFF.

This chain connects TRBV7-9 to TRBJ2-7; D call uncertain. The CDR3 runs to 12 residues. Germline CDR1 SEHNR, CDR2 FQNEAQ (reference sequence). V was cut by 5 bases and J by 2 bases, with 7 bases left in between. CDR3 protein: CASSRTPYEQYF. CDR3 coding DNA: TGTGCCAGCAGCAGAACTCCCTACGAGCAGTACTTC.

This clone was detected only a few times. The chain employs TRBV5-1 and TRBJ1-2, with D hard to call. Trimming removed 2 bases from V and 4 bases from J, with 15 bases in between. The CDR3 spans 15 residues. CDR1 SGHRS and CDR2 YFSETQ come from the germline V gene. CDR3 nucleotides: TGCGCCAGCAGCTTCCGACCCGAAAGCGTCTATGGCTACACCTTC. Protein sequence: CASSFRPESVYGYTF.

For this clone: The junction does not match germline at one end; this may be a read error. The chain recombines TRBV7-2 with TRBJ2-3; 8 bases are shared with TRBD2. The CDR3 contains 15 residues. CDR1 SGHTA and CDR2 FQGNSA come from the germline V gene. DNA for the CDR3: TGTGCCAGCAGGAAAACGGGGGGGCCTACAGTTACGCAGTATTTT. Encoded protein: CASRKTGGPTVTQYF. Combining the CDR3 with reference TRBV7-2 and TRBJ2-3 gives the whole variable domain GAGVSQSPSNKVTEKGKDVELRCDPISGHTALYWYRQSLGQGLEFLIYFQGNSAPDKSGLPSDRFSAERTGGSVSTLTIQRTQQEDSAVYLCASRKTGGPTVTQYFGPGTRLTVL.

The rearrangement uses TRBV7-9 and TRBJ1-4, with D unclear. The ends were cut back, 3 bases at V and 4 bases at J, with 9 bases in the middle. Germline V gene data show CDR1 as SEHNR and CDR2 as FQNEAQ (reference sequence). The CDR3 has 14 residues. The DNA for the CDR3 is TGTGCCAGCAGCTTGGCCGGACTTAATGAAAAACTGTTTTTT. Translation gives CASSLAGLNEKLFF. The full variable domain, completed using reference TRBV7-9 and TRBJ1-4, is DTGVSQNPRHKITKRGQNVTFRCDPISEHNRLYWYRQTLGQGPEFLTYFQNEAQLEKSRLLSDRFSAERPKGSFSTLEIQRTEQGDSAMYLCASSLAGLNEKLFFGSGTQLSVL.